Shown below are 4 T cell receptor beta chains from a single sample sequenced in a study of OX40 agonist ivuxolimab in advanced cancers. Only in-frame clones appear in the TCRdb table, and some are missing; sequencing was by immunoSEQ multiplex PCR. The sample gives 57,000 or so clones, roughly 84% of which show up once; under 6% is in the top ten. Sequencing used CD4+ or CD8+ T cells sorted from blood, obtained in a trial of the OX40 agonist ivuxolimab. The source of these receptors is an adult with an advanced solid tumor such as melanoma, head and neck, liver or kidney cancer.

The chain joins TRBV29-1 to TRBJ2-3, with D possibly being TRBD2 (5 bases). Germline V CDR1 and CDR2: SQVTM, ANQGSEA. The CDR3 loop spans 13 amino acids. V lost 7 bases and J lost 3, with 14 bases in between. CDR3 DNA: TGCAGCGCTCCTTGGAGCGGAACAGATACGCAGTATTTT. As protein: CSAPWSGTDTQYF.

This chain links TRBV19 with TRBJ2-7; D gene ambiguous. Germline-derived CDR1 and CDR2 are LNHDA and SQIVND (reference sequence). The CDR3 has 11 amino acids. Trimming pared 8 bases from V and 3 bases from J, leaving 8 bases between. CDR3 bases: TGTGCCAGTTCCTCCAACTACGAGCAGTACTTC. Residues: CASSSNYEQYF. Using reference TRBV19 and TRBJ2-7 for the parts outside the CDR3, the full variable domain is DGGITQSPKYLFRKEGQNVTLSCEQNLNHDAMYWYRQDPGQGLRLIYYSQIVNDFQKGDIAEGYSVSREKKESFPLTVTSAQKNPTAFYLCASSSNYEQYFGPGTRLTVT.

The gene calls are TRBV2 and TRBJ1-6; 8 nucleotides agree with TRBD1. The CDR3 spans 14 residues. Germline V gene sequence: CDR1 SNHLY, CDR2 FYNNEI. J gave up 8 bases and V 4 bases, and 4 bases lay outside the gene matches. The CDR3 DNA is TGTGCCAGCAGTGCCACAGGGGGTTATTCACCCCTCCACTTT. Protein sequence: CASSATGGYSPLHF.

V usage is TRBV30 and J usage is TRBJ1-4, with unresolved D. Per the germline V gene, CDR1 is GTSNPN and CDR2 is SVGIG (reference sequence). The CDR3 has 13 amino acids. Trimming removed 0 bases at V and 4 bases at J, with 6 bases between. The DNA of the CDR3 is TGTGCCTGGAGTGTTCAGAGTAATGAAAAACTGTTTTTT. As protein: CAWSVQSNEKLFF.